This is a list of T cell receptor beta chains from one sample in a study of blood T cell repertoires in COVID-19. The protocol was immunoSEQ multiplex PCR, while the TCRdb copy is restricted to in-frame clones and leaves out a portion. The sample contains approximately 130,000 clones, about 86% of which appear only once. Material: peripheral blood. Receptors originate from a woman aged 50 to 60 who had recovered from COVID-19. The CDR3 runs from the conserved cysteine through the conserved F or W. The order of the fields is clone size, D gene, CDR3 length, J gene, V gene, CDR3 DNA, CDR3 protein. D genes are given only for firm matches. Clone sizes are given selectively: once, few, many, or a class where the clone is expanded.

. TRBD2 14 TRBJ2-1 TRBV11-2 TGTGCCAGCAGGGGACTAGCGGGAGGAAATGAGCAGTTCTTC CASRGLAGGNEQFF
. . 15 TRBJ2-7 TRBV27 TGTGCCAGCAGTTTATACGCAGGGGACTCCTACGAGCAGTACTTC CASSLYAGDSYEQYF
. TRBD2 15 TRBJ2-5 TRBV5-6 TGTGCCAGCAGCTCCCTCCGGCGGGGAGGGGAGACCCAGTACTTC CASSSLRRGGETQYF
once . 16 TRBJ2-7 TRBV4-2 TGTGCCAGCAGCCCAGGAGAGGGTTATGATTATTACGAGCAGTACTTC CASSPGEGYDYYEQYF
few . 13 TRBJ2-1 TRBV9 TGTGCCAGCAGCGGACGACAATACAATGAGCAGTTCTTC CASSGRQYNEQFF
few TRBD2 13 TRBJ2-3 TRBV10-1 TGCGCCAGCCGAGCGGGGGGCACAGATACGCAGTATTTT CASRAGGTDTQYF
. TRBD1 15 TRBJ1-5 TRBV19 TGTGCCAGCAGCAGCCGGGGGACAGGGGATCAGCCCCAGCATTTT CASSSRGTGDQPQHF
. TRBD1 14 TRBJ1-1 TRBV30 TGTGCCTGGACCTTAGGACAGGGGAACACTGAAGCTTTCTTT CAWTLGQGNTEAFF
. TRBD2 16 TRBJ2-3 TRBV11-3 TGTGCCAGCAGCTTAGCCGGGACTAGCGGCACAGATACGCAGTATTTT CASSLAGTSGTDTQYF
. TRBD2 15 TRBJ2-1 TRBV19 TGTGCCAGTAGTAGGGGAAAGACTAGCGGGAATGAGCGGTTCTTC CASSRGKTSGNERFF
few . 16 TRBJ1-5 TRBV19 TGTGCCAGTAGTATAAGGAGTCAGGGAGGGGATCAGCCCCAGCATTTT CASSIRSQGGDQPQHF
. . 14 TRBJ1-5 TRBV19 TGTGCCAGTAGTATAGGGGCCAGGGGTCAGCCCCAGCATTTT CASSIGARGQPQHF
. TRBD2 18 TRBJ2-2 TRBV4-1 TGCGCCAGCAGCCAAGCCGGCTTAGCGGGAGTAGGAACCGGGGAGCTGTTTTTT CASSQAGLAGVGTGELFF
. TRBD1 15 TRBJ2-7 TRBV4-1 TGCGCCAGCAGCCAAAACCGATGGGGACAGTCGGAGCAGTACTTC CASSQNRWGQSEQYF
. . 14 TRBJ2-4 TRBV3-1/TRBV3-2 TGTGCCAGCAGCCAACGAACAGAAAAAAACATTCAGTACTTC CASSQRTEKNIQYF
. . 13 TRBJ1-5 TRBV7-2 TGTGCCAGCAGCTTATCCTTAGGAGAGCCCCAGCATTTT CASSLSLGEPQHF
. . 13 TRBJ1-1 TRBV12-3/TRBV12-4 . CASSFLWTTEAFF
many . 13 TRBJ2-7 TRBV29-1 TGCAGCGTGACCACGAGCGAGTTCGACGAGCAGTACTTC CSVTTSEFDEQYF
. . 15 TRBJ2-2 TRBV19 TGTGCCAGTAGTATTCAAAACAGGGCCGCCGGGGAGCTGTTTTTT CASSIQNRAAGELFF
. . 15 TRBJ2-1 TRBV11-3 TGTGCCAGCAGCCCACGCCTCGGAGGCTACAATGAGCAGTTCTTC CASSPRLGGYNEQFF
. TRBD2 17 TRBJ2-1 TRBV4-2 TGTGCCAGCAGCCAAGATACCCGACTAGCGGCCTACAATGAGCAGTTCTTC CASSQDTRLAAYNEQFF
. TRBD2 14 TRBJ2-5 TRBV9 TGTGCCAGCAGCCCCCGACAGCGGGAGGGGGCCCAGTACTTC CASSPRQREGAQYF
once . 14 TRBJ2-7 TRBV4-1 TGCGCCAGCAGCCAAGCGGACAGTCCCAACGAGCAGTACTTC CASSQADSPNEQYF
once TRBD1 15 TRBJ2-4 TRBV6-5 TGTGCCAGCAGTACTCAGCCGGGACAGGGAAACATTCAGTACTTC CASSTQPGQGNIQYF
. TRBD1 15 TRBJ1-1 TRBV5-1 TGCGCCAGCAGCCCGGGGACAGGGAAGGACACTGAAGCTTTCTTT CASSPGTGKDTEAFF
. . 14 TRBJ2-2 TRBV7-9 TGTGCCACCAGGGTTCTAGAGTACACCGGGGAGCTGTTTTTT CATRVLEYTGELFF
. . 12 TRBJ2-1 TRBV9 TGTGCCAGCACCCCACTAGCCAGGGAGCAGTTCTTC CASTPLAREQFF
. . 12 TRBJ1-3 TRBV3-1/TRBV3-2 TGTGCCAGCAGCCAAATTATCAACACCATATATTTT CASSQIINTIYF
large TRBD2 13 TRBJ2-1 TRBV27 TGTGCCAGCAGACTAGCGGGAGGGAATGAGCAGTTCTTC CASRLAGGNEQFF
few TRBD1 15 TRBJ2-7 TRBV4-1 TGCGCCAGCAGCCGCAGACAGGGGAGCCTCTACGAGCAGTACTTC CASSRRQGSLYEQYF
. . 12 TRBJ1-2 TRBV6-5 TGTGCCAGCAGATCGGACACAGTGGGCCGCACCTTC CASRSDTVGRTF
. . 14 TRBJ1-2 TRBV5-1 TGCGCCAGCAACTCAGGCGGGGGTAACTATGGCTACACCTTC CASNSGGGNYGYTF